Included here is one T cell receptor beta chain sequence, with context. Adults between roughly 18 and 89 years of age took part from more than 20 US areas. Cohort 3 recovered donors had two negative PCRs, clearance, or symptom resolution. Trimming shortened V by 5 bases and J by 4 bases, and 6 bases separated the two germline ends. The CDR3 is made up of 11 amino acids. Assay used: immunoSEQ multiplex PCR; TCRdb lists only in-frame clones, some missing. The sample lists approximately 200,000 clones; around 89% were seen once. This entry comes from a study of blood T cell repertoires in COVID-19. Study context: COVID-19 samples from acute and convalescent phases originated in the United States, Italy and Spain. PBMCs, B-cell-depleted T cells, or T cells were the source of the cDNA or gDNA that made up the material.

The chain joins TRBV12-3 or TRBV12-4 to TRBJ2-7, with no clear D. This clonotype was obtained from a man aged 25-45 years who had recovered from COVID-19. Sequenced sample: PBMCs or T cells enriched from blood (not recorded which). CDR3 loop: CASSLKYEQYF. The CDR3 nucleotides are TGTGCCAGCAGTCTAAAATACGAGCAGTACTTC.